A single sample gave rise to the 11 T cell receptor beta chains below, sequenced in a study of blood T cell repertoires in COVID-19. Data came from immunoSEQ multiplex PCR; TCRdb stores just in-frame clones and leaves some out. The sample holds roughly 62,000 clones; about 77% are singletons and the top ten take around 25%. Material for sequencing was peripheral blood. The receptors stem from a human donor in a cohort sampled during active COVID-19.

This chain uses TRBV5-1 with TRBJ2-1, with D perhaps matching TRBD1 (5 bases). V lost 0 bases and J lost 6, with 10 bases in between. This CDR3 is built from 14 residues. CDR1 is SGHRS and CDR2 is YFSETQ in the germline V gene. For the CDR3, the DNA is TGCGCCAGCAGCTTGGGGGCAGGGATCAATGAGCAGTTCTTC. Translated, it gives CASSLGAGINEQFF. Supplemented by reference TRBV5-1 and TRBJ2-1, the full variable domain reads KAGVTQTPRYLIKTRGQQVTLSCSPISGHRSVSWYQQTPGQGLQFLFEYFSETQRNKGNFPGRFSGRQFSNSRSEMNVSTLELGDSALYLCASSLGAGINEQFFGPGTRLTVL.

This chain uses TRBV5-1 with TRBJ2-6; weak D call: TRBD2 (6 bases). Trimming stripped 6 bases from V and 2 bases from J, with 12 bases between. The CDR3 runs to 15 residues. Per the germline V gene, CDR1 is SGHRS and CDR2 is YFSETQ. The chain's CDR3 is CASTSWEAGANVLTF. Written as DNA, the CDR3 is TGCGCCAGCACCTCATGGGAGGCTGGGGCCAACGTCCTGACTTTC. Combining the CDR3 with reference TRBV5-1 and TRBJ2-6 gives the whole variable domain KAGVTQTPRYLIKTRGQQVTLSCSPISGHRSVSWYQQTPGQGLQFLFEYFSETQRNKGNFPGRFSGRQFSNSRSEMNVSTLELGDSALYLCASTSWEAGANVLTFGAGSRLTVL.

The rearrangement uses TRBV2 and TRBJ1-3; D perhaps matches TRBD1 (5 bases). V was shortened by 4 bases and J by 1 base, with 8 bases between the two germline ends. CDR1 is SNHLY, CDR2 FYNNEI, per germline. The CDR3 runs 14 residues. In nucleotides, the CDR3 is TGTGCCAGCAGTGTGGAGGGGTCTGGAAACACCATATATTTT. Translating it yields CASSVEGSGNTIYF.

The CDR3 region has the DNA TGTGCCAGCAGTTTATTACAGACCTACGAGCAGTACTTC. Amino acids: CASSLLQTYEQYF. The chain joins TRBV28 to TRBJ2-7, with unresolved D. The V end lost 1 base, the J end lost 2 bases, and 6 bases lay between the germline ends. CDR1 MDHEN and CDR2 SYDVKM come from the germline V gene. CDR3 size: 13 residues. The complete variable domain, with remaining parts taken from reference TRBV28 and TRBJ2-7, reads DVKVTQSSRYLVKRTGEKVFLECVQDMDHENMFWYRQDPGLGLRLIYFSYDVKMKEKGDIPEGYSVSREKKERFSLILESASTNQTSMYLCASSLLQTYEQYFGPGTRLTVT.

The chain has TRBV9 and TRBJ1-6, with D possibly being TRBD1 (5 bases). V dropped 4 bases and J dropped 0 bases, with 14 bases sitting between them. The CDR3 totals 17 residues. Germline V gene lookup returns CDR1 SGDLS and CDR2 YYNGEE. Written as DNA, the CDR3 is TGTGCCAGCAGCTCGAGGTCTCAGGGCTCCTATAATTCACCCCTCCACTTT. This gives the protein CASSSRSQGSYNSPLHF.

This clone occurred a few times. The gene calls are TRBV2 and TRBJ1-1; 7 bases fit TRBD1. Germline V gene sequence: CDR1 SNHLY, CDR2 FYNNEI. Unmatched junction bases numbered 10, after V lost 6 bases and J lost 9 bases. The CDR3 loop spans 13 amino acids. The CDR3 nucleotides are TGTGCCAGCAGGGTTCGGACAGGTAATCAAGCTTTCTTT. This sequence encodes CASRVRTGNQAFF.

This clone has just one count. This sequence joins TRBV4-1 and TRBJ2-6, with D maybe TRBD2 (7 bases). This CDR3 has 16 amino acids. V shed 2 bases and J shed 3 bases, with 11 bases lying between them. The germline V gene has CDR1 MGHRA and CDR2 YSYEKL. This CDR3 is CASSQRGGYGANVLTF. The CDR3 region has the DNA TGCGCCAGCAGCCAAAGGGGGGGCTATGGGGCCAACGTCCTGACTTTC.

In its sample, this clone was seen once. The V gene is TRBV7-9, the J gene TRBJ2-1, with D perhaps matching TRBD1 (5 bases). Trimming cost V 5 bases and J 4 bases, with 15 bases left between them. This CDR3 is 15 amino acids long. The V gene's germline CDR1 is SEHNR and CDR2 FQNEAQ (reference sequence). In nucleotides, the CDR3 is TGTGCCAGCAGCCCAGGGCCGGATGGGTACAATGAGCAGTTCTTC. The encoded protein is CASSPGPDGYNEQFF.

This clone was counted between two and nine times. The gene calls are TRBV7-8 and TRBJ1-5, with D possibly matching TRBD1 (6 bases). From germline, CDR1 is SGHVS and CDR2 FQNEAQ. This CDR3 is built from 15 residues. The V end was cut by 5 bases, the J end by 6 bases, with 17 bases between. The CDR3 DNA reads as TGTGCCAGCAGCCCAACGCCAGGGGACGGTCAGCCCCAGCATTTT. Its protein is CASSPTPGDGQPQHF. Full variable domain (outside the CDR3, taken from reference TRBV7-8 and TRBJ1-5): GAGVSQSPRYKVAKRGQDVALRCDPISGHVSLFWYQQALGQGPEFLTYFQNEAQLDKSGLPSDRFFAERPEGSVSTLKIQRTQQEDSAVYLCASSPTPGDGQPQHFGDGTRLSIL.

CDR3 region: CASSFASGSGPGNEQFF. The CDR3 nucleotides read TGTGCCAGCAGTTTCGCCTCGGGGAGCGGGCCCGGCAATGAGCAGTTCTTC. The genes are TRBV28 and TRBJ2-1; D may be TRBD2 (6 bases). V gave up 3 bases and J gave up 6 bases, with 21 bases separating them. This CDR3 comprises 17 residues. CDR1 is MDHEN and CDR2 is SYDVKM in the germline V gene.

This clone was detected only a few times. The J gene is TRBJ2-7, the V gene TRBV5-1; D gene uncertain. Germline assignment: CDR1 SGHRS and CDR2 YFSETQ. V dropped 1 base and J dropped 6 bases, with 11 bases sitting between them. The CDR3 sequence is 13 residues long. The CDR3 sequence: CASSLSASREQYF. Written as DNA, the CDR3 is TGCGCCAGCAGCTTGTCGGCTAGTCGCGAGCAGTACTTC.